The 21 T cell receptor beta chains below all came from one sample that was sequenced in a study of STAT5B mutations in CD4+ large granular lymphocyte leukemia. Sequencing used immunoSEQ multiplex PCR; TCRdb keeps in-frame clones, though not all of them. The sample has 20,000 or so clones, around 85% seen once. The specimen sequenced was CD4+ T cells from blood buffy coats. Every receptor here comes from a human donor in good health.

This chain links TRBV19 with TRBJ1-2, with 10 nucleotides matching TRBD1. The J segment lost 6 bases and the V segment lost 10 bases, leaving 5 bases of the junction unmatched. Germline lookup yields CDR1 LNHDA and CDR2 SQIVND (reference sequence). This CDR3 comprises 12 residues. The CDR3 bases are TGTGCCACTCGGGACAGGGGAAATGGCTACACCTTC. Its protein is CATRDRGNGYTF.

The V call is TRBV6-6, the J call TRBJ2-7; 7 bases fit TRBD1. Germline V lookup: CDR1 MNHNY, CDR2 SVGAGI (reference sequence). With V trimmed by 2 bases and J by 3 bases, 4 bases remained unmatched. The CDR3 length is 14 residues. CDR3 sequence (DNA): TGTGCCAGCAGTTACCCGGGACAGAGCTACGAGCAGTACTTC. Its protein is CASSYPGQSYEQYF.

The chain combines TRBV18 with TRBJ1-4; 7 nucleotides agree with TRBD1. CDR1 and CDR2 (germline): KGHSH, LQKENI. The V and J ends lost 4 bases and 5 bases, in that order; junction bases with no gene match: 10. This CDR3 contains 16 residues. Written as DNA, the CDR3 is TGTGCCAGCTCACGAAGGGACAGTGAACAAAATGAAAAACTGTTTTTT. It encodes CASSRRDSEQNEKLFF.

V gene TRBV29-1 combines with J gene TRBJ2-7; TRBD2 matches 8 bases. The germline CDR1 and CDR2 sequences are SQVTM and ANQGSEA. CDR3 length: 15 residues. The V and J ends lost 2 bases and 6 bases, in that order; junction bases with no gene match: 12. The CDR3 nucleotides are TGCAGCGTTGAAAGGGGCGCGGGAGGCTCTCTCGAGCAGTACTTC. It encodes CSVERGAGGSLEQYF.

The chain uses TRBV14 and TRBJ2-7; 7 nucleotides line up with TRBD1. The CDR3 has 13 amino acids. Germline CDR1 SGHDN, CDR2 FVKESK. V dropped 11 bases and J dropped 2; count of bases not matched to a gene: 9. In DNA form, the CDR3 reads TGTGCCTCTAAGGACAGGCTTGCCTACGAGCAGTACTTC. Protein sequence: CASKDRLAYEQYF.

This clone was seen a single time. The rearrangement uses TRBV21-1 and TRBJ2-3; the DNA was not compared with TRBD1, the D call given in the table. TRBV21-1 is described as a pseudogene. The CDR3 sequence is 17 residues long. CDR3 coding DNA: TGTGCCAGCAGCCTATACTGCAAGACAGGGGGGGCAGATACGCAGTATTTT. This sequence encodes CASSLYCKTGGADTQYF.

This chain uses TRBV4-2 with TRBJ2-7; D is uncertain. The germline CDR1 and CDR2 sequences are LGHNA and YNFKEQ. This CDR3 spans 16 amino acids. With 0 bases removed from V and 0 bases from J, the gap between germline ends came to 12 bases. CDR3 region: CASSQELGGTSYEQYF. In DNA form, the CDR3 reads TGTGCCAGCAGCCAAGAATTAGGCGGTACCTCCTACGAGCAGTACTTC.

This clone was recorded once. The chain is built from TRBV6-5 and TRBJ1-3; tentative D call: TRBD1 (6 bases). Germline lookup yields CDR1 MNHEY and CDR2 SVGAGI. This CDR3 is built from 15 residues. Trimming pared 6 bases from V and 1 base from J, leaving 13 bases between. Here the CDR3 reads CASSQTGTSGNTIYF. The DNA for the CDR3 is TGTGCCAGCAGCCAGACAGGTACATCTGGAAACACCATATATTTT.

The rearrangement uses TRBV5-6 and TRBJ2-7; D uncertain. Per germline, CDR1 SGHDT and CDR2 YYEEEE. V dropped 7 bases and J dropped 6 bases, with 8 bases sitting between them. CDR3 length: 10 residues. CDR3 in amino acids: CASGVLEQYF. In nucleotides, the CDR3 is TGTGCCAGCGGGGTTCTCGAGCAGTACTTC.

The rearrangement joins TRBV6-6 to TRBJ1-1, with a possible D match to TRBD1 (6 bases). Germline V lookup: CDR1 MNHNY, CDR2 SVGAGI (reference sequence). V lost 0 bases and J lost 1, with 9 bases in between. This CDR3 has 15 amino acids. The CDR3 region is CASSYSGGPNTEAFF. Here the CDR3 DNA reads TGTGCCAGCAGTTACTCGGGGGGCCCGAACACTGAAGCTTTCTTT.

This clone was observed a single time. The rearrangement links TRBV7-9 to TRBJ2-7; 9 bases are a match to TRBD1. The CDR3 is made up of 16 amino acids. J lost 6 bases, V lost 5 bases, and 14 bases had no gene match. The germline gives CDR1 SEHNR, CDR2 FQNEAQ (reference sequence). Here the CDR3 DNA reads TGTGCCAGCAGCCCCCCGATAATGGACAGGGGCTCCGAGCAGTACTTC. Translation gives CASSPPIMDRGSEQYF. Filled out from reference TRBV7-9 and TRBJ2-7, the complete variable domain reads DTGVSQNPRHKITKRGQNVTFRCDPISEHNRLYWYRQTLGQGPEFLTYFQNEAQLEKSRLLSDRFSAERPKGSFSTLEIQRTEQGDSAMYLCASSPPIMDRGSEQYFGPGTRLTVT.

The chain carries TRBV27 and TRBJ2-7; D possibly uses TRBD1 or TRBD2 (5 bases each). The ends were cut back, 2 bases at V and 2 bases at J, with 13 bases in the middle. CDR3 size: 15 residues. CDR1 is MNHEY, CDR2 SMNVEV, per germline (reference sequence). As DNA, the CDR3 is TGTGCCAGCAGTTTACTCACTAAGGGACCCTACGAGCAGTACTTC. As protein: CASSLLTKGPYEQYF.

The gene calls are TRBV27 and TRBJ2-1; 11 bases are a match to TRBD2. The germline CDR1 and CDR2 sequences are MNHEY and SMNVEV (reference sequence). The CDR3 covers 17 residues. V dropped 5 bases and J dropped 8; count of bases not matched to a gene: 14. The CDR3 bases are TGTGCCAGCAGTCTGCTGGGACTAGCGGAAAGAGGCGATGAGCAGTTCTTC. Translation gives CASSLLGLAERGDEQFF.

The chain has TRBV28 and TRBJ2-7; no reliable D call. The CDR3 is 10 residues long. V was clipped by 8 bases and J by 3 bases, with 5 bases between them. Germline CDR1 MDHEN, CDR2 SYDVKM. CDR3 bases: TGTGCCAGCGGTCACTACGAGCAGTACTTC. It is translated as CASGHYEQYF.

The CDR3 nucleotides are TGTGCCAGCAGCTTAGCGTGGGGTCCGAACACCGGGGAGCTGTTTTTT. Its protein product is CASSLAWGPNTGELFF. This rearrangement joins TRBV7-6 to TRBJ2-2; D is unresolved. Trimming took 0 bases from V and 0 from J, leaving 8 bases between them. The CDR3 consists of 16 residues. Per the germline V gene, CDR1 is SGHVS and CDR2 is FNYEAQ.

V is TRBV15 and J is TRBJ2-3; a weak D match, TRBD2 (5 bases). The length of the CDR3 is 18 residues. Germline V gene sequence: CDR1 LNHNV, CDR2 YYDKDF (reference sequence). Trimming removed 0 bases at V and 0 bases at J, with 16 bases between. The CDR3 DNA is TGTGCCACCAGCAGAGATTGGGCCGGGAAGTCTAGCACAGATACGCAGTATTTT. Protein product: CATSRDWAGKSSTDTQYF. The full variable domain, its missing parts supplied by reference TRBV15 and TRBJ2-3, is DAMVIQNPRYQVTQFGKPVTLSCSQTLNHNVMYWYQQKSSQAPKLLFHYYDKDFNNEADTPDNFQSRRPNTSFCFLDIRSPGLGDTAMYLCATSRDWAGKSSTDTQYFGPGTRLTVL.

The chain joins TRBV5-4 to TRBJ1-5; TRBD1 might be the D (5 bases). The germline V gene has CDR1 SGHNT and CDR2 YYREEE (reference sequence). CDR3 length: 14 residues. The V gene lost 2 bases and the J gene lost 6 bases, with 12 bases spanning the gap. The CDR3 DNA sequence: TGTGCCAGCAGCTTTGGGGGAGTGAGTCAGCCCCAGCATTTT. Amino acid sequence: CASSFGGVSQPQHF. Full variable domain (rest looked up from reference TRBV5-4 and TRBJ1-5): ETGVTQSPTHLIKTRGQQVTLRCSSQSGHNTVSWYQQALGQGPQFIFQYYREEENGRGNFPPRFSGLQFPNYSSELNVNALELDDSALYLCASSFGGVSQPQHFGDGTRLSIL.

This clone was picked up one time. The chain recombines TRBV27 with TRBJ2-6, with TRBD1 matching over 7 bases. The CDR3 covers 17 residues. V lost 5 bases, J lost 0 bases, and 7 bases stayed unmatched. CDR1 and CDR2 (germline): MNHEY, SMNVEV (reference sequence). The CDR3 nucleotides read TGTGCCAGCAGTCCCGACAGGGTCTACTCTGGGGCCAACGTCCTGACTTTC. Amino acid sequence: CASSPDRVYSGANVLTF.

V gene TRBV30 combines with J gene TRBJ2-2; D perhaps matches TRBD2 (6 bases). Per germline, CDR1 GTSNPN and CDR2 SVGIG (reference sequence). CDR3 size: 15 residues. V dropped 4 bases and J dropped 5 bases, with 17 bases sitting between them. The CDR3 sequence is CAWIGPGVATGELFF. CDR3 nucleotide sequence: TGTGCCTGGATTGGCCCGGGAGTGGCAACCGGGGAGCTGTTTTTT.

In its sample, this clone was seen a few times. This chain joins TRBV25-1 and TRBJ2-5; D remains unclear. Per germline, CDR1 MGHDK and CDR2 SYGVNS. V lost 1 base and J lost 5, with 11 bases in between. This CDR3 spans 14 amino acids. The CDR3 protein is CASSESGDKETQYF. The DNA for the CDR3 is TGTGCCAGCAGTGAATCAGGAGACAAGGAGACCCAGTACTTC.

The V and J genes are TRBV20-1 and TRBJ2-3, with D possibly being TRBD1 (6 bases). The V end lost 5 bases, the J end lost 4 bases, and 7 bases lay between the germline ends. The CDR3 runs 11 residues. Per the germline V gene, CDR1 is DFQATT and CDR2 is SNEGSKA (reference sequence). CDR3 loop: CSAQGPDTQYF. Here the CDR3 DNA reads TGCAGTGCTCAGGGGCCAGATACGCAGTATTTT.